This TCR beta chain was captured in a study of blood T cells in healthy people across ages. Overall study context: Capture via template switching afforded approximately one barcoded beta molecule per two T cells.

Study-level findings and limits: Age advanced and TCR beta diversity per million T cells fell, roughly linearly.

Each donor was a healthy Caucasian individual from Russia, aged about 6 to 100. Extraction of total RNA produced a minimum of 5 micrograms from each sample. Next came a second PCR, run for about 7 to 11 cycles, which used a sample-barcoded 5' primer along with a J-beta primer mix. TCRdb called the 5' RACE reads again in MiXCR, with one record for every CDR3 protein. The table includes 850,000 or so distinct CDR3 sequences, more than 25% detected once. This clonotype was seen many times. The antigen remains undetermined. Trimming at V came to 4 bases and at J to 2 bases, leaving 6 bases not matched to a gene. Germline CDR1 and CDR2: SGHRS and YFSETQ. There are 15 residues in the CDR3.

The sample comprised blood. The V call is TRBV5-1, the J call TRBJ1-2; 9 bases align to TRBD1. This sequence was found in an elderly woman in good health. CDR3: CASSPSGTGNYGYTF. The DNA of the CDR3 is TGCGCCAGCAGCCCCTCCGGGACAGGGAACTATGGCTACACCTTC.